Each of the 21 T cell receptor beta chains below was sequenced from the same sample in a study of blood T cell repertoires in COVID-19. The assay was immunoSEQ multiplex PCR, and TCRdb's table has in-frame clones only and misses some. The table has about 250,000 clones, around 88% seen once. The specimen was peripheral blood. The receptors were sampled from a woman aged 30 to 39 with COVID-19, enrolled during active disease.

The CDR3: CASSRRTGDEKLFF. In DNA, the CDR3 is TGCGCCAGCAGCCGCCGGACAGGGGATGAAAAACTGTTTTTT. The chain carries TRBV4-3 and TRBJ1-4, with 9 bases matching TRBD1. CDR3 length: 14 residues. With V trimmed by 4 bases and J by 6 bases, 3 bases remained unmatched. Germline V gives CDR1 LGHNA, CDR2 YSLEER.

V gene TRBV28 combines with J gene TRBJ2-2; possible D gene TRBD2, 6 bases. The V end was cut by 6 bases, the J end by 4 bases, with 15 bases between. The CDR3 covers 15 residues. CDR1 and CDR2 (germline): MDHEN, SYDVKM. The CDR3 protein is CASSSSEGGTGELFF. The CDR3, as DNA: TGTGCCAGCAGCTCCTCGGAGGGTGGCACCGGGGAGCTGTTTTTT.

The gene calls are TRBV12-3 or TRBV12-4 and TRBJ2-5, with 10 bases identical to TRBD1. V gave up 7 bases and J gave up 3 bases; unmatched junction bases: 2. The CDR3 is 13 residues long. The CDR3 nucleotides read TGTGCCAGCATTGGACAGGGGGAAGAGACCCAGTACTTC. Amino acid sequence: CASIGQGEETQYF.

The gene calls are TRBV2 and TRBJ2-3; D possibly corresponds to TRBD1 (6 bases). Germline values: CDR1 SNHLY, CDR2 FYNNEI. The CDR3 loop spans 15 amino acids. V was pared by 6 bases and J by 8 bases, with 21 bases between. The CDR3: CASSRTDTSIGTQYF. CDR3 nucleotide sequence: TGTGCCAGCAGCCGGACAGATACCTCAATTGGTACGCAGTATTTT.

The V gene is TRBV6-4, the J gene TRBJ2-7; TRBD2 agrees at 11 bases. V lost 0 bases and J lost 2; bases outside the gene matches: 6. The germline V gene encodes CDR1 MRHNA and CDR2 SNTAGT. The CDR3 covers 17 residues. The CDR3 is CASSDSSRLAGPYEQYV. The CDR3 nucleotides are TGTGCCAGCAGTGACTCGAGTCGACTAGCGGGGCCCTACGAGCAGTACGTC.

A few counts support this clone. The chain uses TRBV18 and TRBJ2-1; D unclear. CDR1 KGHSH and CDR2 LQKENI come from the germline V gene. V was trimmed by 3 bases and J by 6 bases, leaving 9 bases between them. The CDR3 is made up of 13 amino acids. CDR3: CASSPASFNEQFF. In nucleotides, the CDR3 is TGTGCCAGCTCACCCGCCAGTTTCAATGAGCAGTTCTTC.

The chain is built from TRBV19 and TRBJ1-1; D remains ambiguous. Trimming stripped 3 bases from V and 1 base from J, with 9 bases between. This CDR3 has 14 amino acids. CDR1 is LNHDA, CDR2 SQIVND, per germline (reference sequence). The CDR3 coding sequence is TGTGCCAGTAGTATCCAGTGGAGGAACACTGAAGCTTTCTTT. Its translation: CASSIQWRNTEAFF.

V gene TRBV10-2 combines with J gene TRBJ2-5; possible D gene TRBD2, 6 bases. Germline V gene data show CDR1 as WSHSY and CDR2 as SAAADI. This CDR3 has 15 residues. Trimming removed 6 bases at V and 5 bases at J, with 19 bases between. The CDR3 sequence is CASRSGTGIGETQYF. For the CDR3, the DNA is TGCGCCAGCAGGTCCGGGACTGGGATTGGGGAGACCCAGTACTTC.

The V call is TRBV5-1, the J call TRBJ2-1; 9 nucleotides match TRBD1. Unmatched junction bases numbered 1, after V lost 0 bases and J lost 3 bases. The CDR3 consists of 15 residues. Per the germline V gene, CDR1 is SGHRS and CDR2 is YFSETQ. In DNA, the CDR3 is TGCGCCAGCAGCTTGGGGGACAGGGACTACAATGAGCAGTTCTTC. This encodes CASSLGDRDYNEQFF.

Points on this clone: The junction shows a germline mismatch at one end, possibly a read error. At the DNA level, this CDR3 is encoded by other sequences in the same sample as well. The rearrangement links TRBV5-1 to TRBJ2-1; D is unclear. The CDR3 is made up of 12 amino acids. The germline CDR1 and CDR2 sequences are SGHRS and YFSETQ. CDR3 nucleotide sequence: TGCGCCAGCAGCTTGGCCTATAATGAGCAGTTCTTC. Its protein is CASSLAYNEQFF.

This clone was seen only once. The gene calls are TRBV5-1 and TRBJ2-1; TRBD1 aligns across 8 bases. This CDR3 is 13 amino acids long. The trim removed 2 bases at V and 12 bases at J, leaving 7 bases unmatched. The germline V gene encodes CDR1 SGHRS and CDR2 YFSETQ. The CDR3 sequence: CASSFEAGTGQFF. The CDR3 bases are TGCGCCAGCAGCTTCGAAGCCGGGACAGGGCAGTTCTTC.

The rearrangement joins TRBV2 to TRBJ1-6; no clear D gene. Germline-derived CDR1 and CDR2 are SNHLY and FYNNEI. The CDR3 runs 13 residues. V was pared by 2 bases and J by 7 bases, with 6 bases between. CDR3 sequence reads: CASSETENSPLHF. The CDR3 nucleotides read TGTGCCAGCAGTGAAACTGAAAATTCACCCCTCCACTTT.

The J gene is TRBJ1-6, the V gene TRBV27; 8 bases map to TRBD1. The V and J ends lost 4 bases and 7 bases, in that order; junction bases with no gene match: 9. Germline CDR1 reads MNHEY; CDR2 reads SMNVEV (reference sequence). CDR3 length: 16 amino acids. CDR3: CASSSMWTGQNSPLHF. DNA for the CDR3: TGTGCCAGCAGTTCGATGTGGACAGGGCAAAATTCACCCCTCCACTTT.

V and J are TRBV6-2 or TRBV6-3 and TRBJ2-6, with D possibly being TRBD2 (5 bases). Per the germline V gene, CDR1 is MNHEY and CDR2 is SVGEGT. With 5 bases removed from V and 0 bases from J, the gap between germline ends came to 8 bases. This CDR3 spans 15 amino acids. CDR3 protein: CASSKRGSGANVLTF. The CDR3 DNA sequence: TGTGCCAGCAGTAAACGGGGCTCTGGGGCCAACGTCCTGACTTTC.

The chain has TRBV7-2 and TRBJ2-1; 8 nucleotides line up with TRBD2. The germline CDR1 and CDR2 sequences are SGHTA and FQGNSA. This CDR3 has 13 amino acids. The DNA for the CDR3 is TGTGGGACCGGGGGGGGACCCTACAATGAGCAGTTCTTC. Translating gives CGTGGGPYNEQFF.

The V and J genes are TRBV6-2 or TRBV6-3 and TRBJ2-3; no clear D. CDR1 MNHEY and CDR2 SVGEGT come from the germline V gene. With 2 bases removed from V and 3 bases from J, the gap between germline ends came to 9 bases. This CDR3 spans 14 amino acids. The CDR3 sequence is CASSYTAETDTQYF. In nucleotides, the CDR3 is TGTGCCAGCAGTTACACGGCGGAAACAGATACGCAGTATTTT.

Here the CDR3 reads CASSEGLYNEQFF. DNA of the CDR3: TGCGCCAGCAGTGAGGGGCTATACAATGAGCAGTTCTTC. This sequence joins TRBV10-2 and TRBJ2-1; D gene uncertain. This CDR3 comprises 13 residues. Germline values: CDR1 WSHSY, CDR2 SAAADI. Trimming took 2 bases from V and 4 from J, leaving 6 bases between them.

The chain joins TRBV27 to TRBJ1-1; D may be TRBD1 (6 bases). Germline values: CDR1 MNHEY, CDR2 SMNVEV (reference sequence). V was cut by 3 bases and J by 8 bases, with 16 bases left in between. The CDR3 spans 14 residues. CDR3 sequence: CASSFSVGGGEAFF. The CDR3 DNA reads TGTGCCAGCAGTTTCTCGGTAGGGGGTGGCGAAGCTTTCTTT.

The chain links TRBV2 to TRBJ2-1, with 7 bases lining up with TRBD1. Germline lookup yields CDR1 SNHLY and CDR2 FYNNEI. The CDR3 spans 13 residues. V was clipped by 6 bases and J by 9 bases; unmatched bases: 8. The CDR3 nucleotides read TGTGCCAGCAGGGTTACAGGGGCCAGTGAGCAGTTCTTC. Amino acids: CASRVTGASEQFF. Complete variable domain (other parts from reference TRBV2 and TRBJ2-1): EPEVTQTPSHQVTQMGQEVILRCVPISNHLYFYWYRQILGQKVEFLVSFYNNEISEKSEIFDDQFSVERPDGSNFTLKIRSTKLEDSAMYFCASRVTGASEQFFGPGTRLTVL.

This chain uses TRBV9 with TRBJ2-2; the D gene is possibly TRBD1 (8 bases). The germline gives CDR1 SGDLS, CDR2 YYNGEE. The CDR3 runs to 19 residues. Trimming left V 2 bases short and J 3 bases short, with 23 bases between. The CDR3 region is CASSVPRDRGGSDTGELFF. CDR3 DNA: TGTGCCAGCAGCGTTCCCCGCGACAGGGGAGGGTCGGACACCGGGGAGCTGTTTTTT.

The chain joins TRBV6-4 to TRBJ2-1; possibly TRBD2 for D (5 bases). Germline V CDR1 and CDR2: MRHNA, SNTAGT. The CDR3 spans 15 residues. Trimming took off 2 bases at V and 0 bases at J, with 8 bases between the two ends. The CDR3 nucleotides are TGTGCCAGCAGTGACCACGGGGACTCCTACAATGAGCAGTTCTTC. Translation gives CASSDHGDSYNEQFF.